Reported below is one TCR beta chain. The antigen is undetermined. The length of the CDR3 is 15 residues. Trimming cost V 1 base and J 3 bases, with 11 bases left between them. Germline lookup yields CDR1 SGHDN and CDR2 FVKESK. Profiling relied on immunoSEQ multiplex PCR, and the TCRdb table lists in-frame clones only, not all of them. The data hold around 41,000 clones, with 88% observed a single time. This sample was taken from a study of T cells in localized non-small cell lung cancer. Study-wide findings and caveats: Adjacent lung had a median about 57 of the 100 largest tumor clones. Tumor showed lower T cell clonality than uninvolved adjacent lung, where it was highest. Because only a single region of the tumor was sequenced, heterogeneity remains possible.

The TCR sequence derives from a female donor aged 60 or older with stage I squamous cell lung carcinoma. The sequenced sample was peripheral blood, obtained before any cancer treatment. The V call is TRBV14, the J call TRBJ2-3, with D unresolved. CDR3 DNA sequence: TGTGCCAGCAGCCAAGGAGATAAGCAAACAGATACGCAGTATTTT. Its translation: CASSQGDKQTDTQYF.